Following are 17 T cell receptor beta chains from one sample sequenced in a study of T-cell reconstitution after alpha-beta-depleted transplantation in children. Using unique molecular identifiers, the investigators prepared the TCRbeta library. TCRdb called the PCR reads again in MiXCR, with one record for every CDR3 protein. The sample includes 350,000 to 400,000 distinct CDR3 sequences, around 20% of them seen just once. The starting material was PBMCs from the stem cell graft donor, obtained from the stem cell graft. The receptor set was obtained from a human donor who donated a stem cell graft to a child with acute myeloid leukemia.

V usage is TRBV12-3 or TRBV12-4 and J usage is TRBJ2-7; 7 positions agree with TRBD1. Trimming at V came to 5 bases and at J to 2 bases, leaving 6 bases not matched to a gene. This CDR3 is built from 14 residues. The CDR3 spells CASSPVTGTYEQYF. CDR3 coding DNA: TGTGCCAGCAGTCCGGTGACAGGGACCTACGAGCAGTACTTC.

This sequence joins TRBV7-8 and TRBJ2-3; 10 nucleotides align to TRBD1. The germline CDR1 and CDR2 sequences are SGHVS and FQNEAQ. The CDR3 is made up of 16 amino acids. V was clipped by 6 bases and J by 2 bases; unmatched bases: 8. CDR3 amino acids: CASRRTGGTNTDTQYF. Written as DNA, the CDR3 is TGTGCCAGCAGACGGACAGGGGGGACAAACACAGATACGCAGTATTTT.

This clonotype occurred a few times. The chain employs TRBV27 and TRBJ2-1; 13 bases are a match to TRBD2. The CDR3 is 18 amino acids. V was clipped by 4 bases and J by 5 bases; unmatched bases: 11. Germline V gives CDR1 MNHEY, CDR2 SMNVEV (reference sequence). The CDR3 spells CASSSRTSGSLGDNEQFF. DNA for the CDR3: TGTGCCAGCAGTTCGCGGACTAGCGGGAGTTTGGGAGACAATGAGCAGTTCTTC.

CDR3 DNA: TGCGCCAGCAGCGAGGGACTAGCGATTTACAATGAGCAGTTCTTC. Translation: CASSEGLAIYNEQFF. J is TRBJ2-1 and V is TRBV4-3, with TRBD2 matching over 10 bases. Germline V gene lookup returns CDR1 LGHNA and CDR2 YSLEER. This CDR3 spans 15 amino acids. The ends lost 5 bases at V and 4 bases at J; junction bases unmatched: 5.

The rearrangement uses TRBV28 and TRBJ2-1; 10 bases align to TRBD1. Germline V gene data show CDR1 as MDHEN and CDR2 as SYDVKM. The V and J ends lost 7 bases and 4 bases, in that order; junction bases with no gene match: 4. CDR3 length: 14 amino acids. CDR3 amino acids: CASMGTGVYNEQFF. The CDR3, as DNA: TGTGCCAGCATGGGGACAGGGGTATACAATGAGCAGTTCTTC.

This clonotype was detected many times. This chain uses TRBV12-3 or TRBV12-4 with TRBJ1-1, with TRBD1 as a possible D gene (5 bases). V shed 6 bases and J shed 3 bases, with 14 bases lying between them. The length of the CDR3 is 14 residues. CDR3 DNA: TGTGCCAGCAGCCTAAGACAGAGGGACACTGAAGCTTTCTTT. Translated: CASSLRQRDTEAFF.

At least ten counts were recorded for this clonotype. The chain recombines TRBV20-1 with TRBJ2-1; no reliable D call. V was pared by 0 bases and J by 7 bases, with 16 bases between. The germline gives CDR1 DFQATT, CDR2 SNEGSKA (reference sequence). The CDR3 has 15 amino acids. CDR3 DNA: TGCAGTGCTAGAGATGTAGGTCAGTCGTGGAATGAGCAGTTCTTC. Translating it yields CSARDVGQSWNEQFF.

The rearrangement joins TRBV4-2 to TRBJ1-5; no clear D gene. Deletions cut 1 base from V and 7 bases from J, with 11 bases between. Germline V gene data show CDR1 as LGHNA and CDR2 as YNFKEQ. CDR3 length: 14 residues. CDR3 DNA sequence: TGTGCCAGCAGCCAAGTATCTCAAGAGCAGCCCCAGCATTTT. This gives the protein CASSQVSQEQPQHF.

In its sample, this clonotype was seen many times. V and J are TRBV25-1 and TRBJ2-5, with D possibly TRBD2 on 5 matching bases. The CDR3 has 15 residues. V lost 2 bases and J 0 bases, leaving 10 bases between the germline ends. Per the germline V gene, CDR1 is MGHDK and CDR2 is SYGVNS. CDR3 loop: CASSEEGTDQETQYF. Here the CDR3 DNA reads TGTGCCAGCAGTGAAGAGGGTACTGACCAAGAGACCCAGTACTTC. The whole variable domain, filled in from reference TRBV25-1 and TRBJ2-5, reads EADIYQTPRYLVIGTGKKITLECSQTMGHDKMYWYQQDPGMELHLIHYSYGVNSTEKGDLSSESTVSRIRTEHFPLTLESARPSHTSQYLCASSEEGTDQETQYFGPGTRLLVL.

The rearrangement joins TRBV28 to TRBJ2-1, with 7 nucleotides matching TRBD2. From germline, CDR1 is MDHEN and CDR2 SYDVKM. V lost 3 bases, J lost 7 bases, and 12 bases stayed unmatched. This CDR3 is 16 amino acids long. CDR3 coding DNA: TGTGCCAGCAGTTTTCCCCTTACCGGGACTACTAATGAGCAGTTCTTC. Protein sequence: CASSFPLTGTTNEQFF.

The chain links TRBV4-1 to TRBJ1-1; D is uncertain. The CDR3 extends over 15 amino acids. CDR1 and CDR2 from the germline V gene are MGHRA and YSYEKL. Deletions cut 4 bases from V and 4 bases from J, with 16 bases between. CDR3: CASSPEGGLGTEAFF. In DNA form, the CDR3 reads TGCGCCAGCAGCCCCGAAGGTGGGCTAGGCACTGAAGCTTTCTTT.

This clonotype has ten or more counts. CDR3 sequence: CASSFWGEAYEQYF. CDR3 coding DNA: TGTGCCAGCAGTTTTTGGGGGGAAGCCTACGAGCAGTACTTC. The chain employs TRBV12-3 or TRBV12-4 and TRBJ2-7; TRBD2 is a possible D gene (6 bases). The CDR3 contains 14 residues. V gave up 3 bases and J gave up 2 bases, with 11 bases separating them.

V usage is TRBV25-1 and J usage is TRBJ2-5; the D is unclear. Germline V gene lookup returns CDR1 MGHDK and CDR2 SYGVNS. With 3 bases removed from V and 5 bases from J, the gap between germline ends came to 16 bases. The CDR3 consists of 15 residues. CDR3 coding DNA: TGTGCCAGCAGTGATGGGGTGGCCACCGGGGAGACCCAGTACTTC. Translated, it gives CASSDGVATGETQYF.

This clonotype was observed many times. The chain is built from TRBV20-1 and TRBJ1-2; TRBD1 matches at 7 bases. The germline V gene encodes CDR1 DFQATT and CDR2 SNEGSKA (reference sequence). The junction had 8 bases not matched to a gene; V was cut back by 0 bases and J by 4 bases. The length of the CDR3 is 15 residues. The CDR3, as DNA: TGCAGTGCTAGAGATGTTTCGGGACAGATCTATGGCTACACCTTC. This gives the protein CSARDVSGQIYGYTF.

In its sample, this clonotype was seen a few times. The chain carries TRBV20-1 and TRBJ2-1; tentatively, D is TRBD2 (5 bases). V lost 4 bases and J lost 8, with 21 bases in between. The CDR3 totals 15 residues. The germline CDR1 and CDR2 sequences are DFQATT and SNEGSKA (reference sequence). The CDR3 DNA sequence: TGCAGTGCTACTAATGGGGAGACTATCGAGGATGAGCAGTTCTTC. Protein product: CSATNGETIEDEQFF.

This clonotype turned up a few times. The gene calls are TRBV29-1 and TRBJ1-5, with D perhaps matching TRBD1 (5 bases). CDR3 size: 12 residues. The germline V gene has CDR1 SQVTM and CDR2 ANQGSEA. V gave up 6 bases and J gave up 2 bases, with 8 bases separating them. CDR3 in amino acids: CSVQGGNQPQHF. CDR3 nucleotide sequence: TGCAGCGTCCAGGGCGGCAATCAGCCCCAGCATTTT.

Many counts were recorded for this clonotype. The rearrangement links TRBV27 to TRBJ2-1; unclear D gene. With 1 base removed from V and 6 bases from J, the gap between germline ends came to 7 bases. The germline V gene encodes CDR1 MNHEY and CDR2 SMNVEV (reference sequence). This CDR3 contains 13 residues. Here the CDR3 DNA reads TGTGCCAGCAGTTTATTGGGCAGCAATGAGCAGTTCTTC. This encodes CASSLLGSNEQFF.